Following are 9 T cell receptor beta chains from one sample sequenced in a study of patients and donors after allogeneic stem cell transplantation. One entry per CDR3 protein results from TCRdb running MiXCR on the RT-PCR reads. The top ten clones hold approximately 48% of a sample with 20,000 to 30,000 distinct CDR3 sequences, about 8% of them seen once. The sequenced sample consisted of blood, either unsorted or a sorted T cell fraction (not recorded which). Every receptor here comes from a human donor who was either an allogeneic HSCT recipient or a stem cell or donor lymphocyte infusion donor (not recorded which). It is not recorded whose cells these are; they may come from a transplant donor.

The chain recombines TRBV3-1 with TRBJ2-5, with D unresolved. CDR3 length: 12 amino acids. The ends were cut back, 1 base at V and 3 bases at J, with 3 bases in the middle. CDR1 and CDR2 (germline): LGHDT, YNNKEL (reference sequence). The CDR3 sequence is CASSQGEETQYF. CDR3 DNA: TGTGCCAGCAGCCAAGGGGAAGAGACCCAGTACTTC.

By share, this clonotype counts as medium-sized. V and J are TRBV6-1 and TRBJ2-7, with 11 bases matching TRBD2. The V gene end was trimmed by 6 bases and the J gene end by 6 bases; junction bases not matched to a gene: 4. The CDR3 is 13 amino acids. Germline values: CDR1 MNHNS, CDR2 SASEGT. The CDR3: CASRDLAGGEQYF. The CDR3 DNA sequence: TGTGCCAGCAGAGACCTAGCGGGAGGCGAGCAGTACTTC.

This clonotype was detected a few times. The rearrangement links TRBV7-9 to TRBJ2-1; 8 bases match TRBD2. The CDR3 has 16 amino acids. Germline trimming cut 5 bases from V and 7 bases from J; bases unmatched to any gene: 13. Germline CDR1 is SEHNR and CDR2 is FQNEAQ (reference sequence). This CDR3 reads CASSPTGAGARNEQFF. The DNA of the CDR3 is TGTGCCAGCAGCCCCACCGGAGCGGGAGCGCGGAATGAGCAGTTCTTC.

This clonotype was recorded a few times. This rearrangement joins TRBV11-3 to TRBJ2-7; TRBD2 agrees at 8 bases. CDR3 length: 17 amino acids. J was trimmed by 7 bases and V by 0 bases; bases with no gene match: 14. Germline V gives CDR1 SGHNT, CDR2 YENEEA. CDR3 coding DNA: TGTGCCAGCAGCTTAGATCCACGGGAGGGCCCTCTGATTGAGCAGTACTTC. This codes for CASSLDPREGPLIEQYF.

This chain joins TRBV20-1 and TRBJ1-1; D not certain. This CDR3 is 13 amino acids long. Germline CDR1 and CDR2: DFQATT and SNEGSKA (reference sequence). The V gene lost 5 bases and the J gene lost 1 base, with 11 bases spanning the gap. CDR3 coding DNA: TGCAGTGCTGCGAGGACGGGGAACACTGAAGCTTTCTTT. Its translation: CSAARTGNTEAFF.

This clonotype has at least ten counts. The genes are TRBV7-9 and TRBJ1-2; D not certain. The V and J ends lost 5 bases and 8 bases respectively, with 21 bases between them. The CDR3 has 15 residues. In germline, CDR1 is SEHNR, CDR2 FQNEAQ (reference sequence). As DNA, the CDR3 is TGTGCCAGCAGCCACGGACTACTCGTTGGTGGCGGCTACACCTTC. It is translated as CASSHGLLVGGGYTF.

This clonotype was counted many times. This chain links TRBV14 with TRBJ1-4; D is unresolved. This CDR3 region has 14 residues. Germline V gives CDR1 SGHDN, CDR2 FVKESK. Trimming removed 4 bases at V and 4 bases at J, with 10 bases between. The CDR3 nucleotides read TGTGCCAGCAGCCCGGCCCTCTATAATGAAAAACTGTTTTTT. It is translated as CASSPALYNEKLFF.

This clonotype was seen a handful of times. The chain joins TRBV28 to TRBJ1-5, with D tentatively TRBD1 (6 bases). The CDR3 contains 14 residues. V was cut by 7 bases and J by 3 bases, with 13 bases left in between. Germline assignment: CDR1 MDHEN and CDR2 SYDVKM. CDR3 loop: CASTWGLPNQPQHF. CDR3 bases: TGTGCCAGCACCTGGGGGCTACCCAATCAGCCCCAGCATTTT.

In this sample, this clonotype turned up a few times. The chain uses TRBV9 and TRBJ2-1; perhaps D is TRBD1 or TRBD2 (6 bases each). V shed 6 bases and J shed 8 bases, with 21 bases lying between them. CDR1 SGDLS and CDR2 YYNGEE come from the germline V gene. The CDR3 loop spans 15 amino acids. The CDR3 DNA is TGTGCCAGCACCCCCGGGGGCCGAGTTTTGGATGAGCAGTTCTTC. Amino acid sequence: CASTPGGRVLDEQFF.